The T cell receptor beta chain described here comes from a study of graft-versus-host responses after intestinal transplantation. Study outcomes and limitations: GvH clones surfaced in recipient marrow, some emerging earlier in ileum or blood.

With respect to this clone: Its antigen is not identified.

Assay used: immunoSEQ multiplex PCR; TCRdb lists only in-frame clones, some missing. The profile shows roughly 90,000 clones, 88% of them singletons. Germline loops: CDR1 SGHNT, CDR2 YYREEE (reference sequence). The CDR3 contains 17 residues. The V and J ends lost 0 bases and 0 bases respectively, with 16 bases between them. The sequence came from a human donor who was the organ donor for an intestinal transplant. Specimen: unstimulated CD4+ T cells sorted from spleen or lymph node cells, collected before transplant. The genes are TRBV5-4 and TRBJ2-7; D is ambiguous. The CDR3 bases are TGTGCCAGCAGCTTGGGGTTTGGCGGCGGAAGCTCCTACGAGCAGTACTTC. It codes for CASSLGFGGGSSYEQYF.